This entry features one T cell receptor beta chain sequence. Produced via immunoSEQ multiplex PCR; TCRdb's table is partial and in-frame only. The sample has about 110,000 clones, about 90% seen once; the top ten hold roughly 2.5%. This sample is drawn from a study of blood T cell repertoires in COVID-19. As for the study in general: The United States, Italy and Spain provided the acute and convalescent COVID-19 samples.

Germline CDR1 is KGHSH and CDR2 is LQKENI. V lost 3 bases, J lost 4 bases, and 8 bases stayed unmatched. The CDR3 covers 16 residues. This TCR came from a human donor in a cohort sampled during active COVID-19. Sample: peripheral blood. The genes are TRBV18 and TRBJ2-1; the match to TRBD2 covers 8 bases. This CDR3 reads CASSPSGGARYNEQFF. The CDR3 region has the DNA TGTGCCAGCTCACCCTCGGGGGGGGCACGGTACAATGAGCAGTTCTTC.